The rows below give T cell receptor beta chains drawn from one sample of a study of blood T cell repertoires in COVID-19. Only in-frame clones appear in the TCRdb table, and some are missing; sequencing was by immunoSEQ multiplex PCR. The table includes some 55,000 clones, roughly four fifths detected once. Sequencing was carried out using peripheral blood. These receptor sequences come from a woman in her sixties with acute or convalescent COVID-19. The CDR3 runs from the conserved cysteine through the conserved F or W. The order of the fields is V gene, D gene, J gene, clone size, CDR3 DNA, CDR3 protein. D genes are given only for firm matches. Only some rows state a clone size, as once, few, many or a class for expanded clones.

v_call: TRBV28
d_call: NA
j_call: TRBJ1-3
clone_size: NA
cdr3_nt: TGTGCCAGCAGTTTAGTCCTCGTCTCTGGAAACACCATATATTTT
cdr3_aa: CASSLVLVSGNTIYF

v_call: TRBV7-3
d_call: TRBD2
j_call: TRBJ2-5
clone_size: NA
cdr3_nt: TGTGCCAGCAGCTCCGGGGGACTAGCGGGGCAAGAGACCCAGTACTTC
cdr3_aa: CASSSGGLAGQETQYF

v_call: TRBV7-9
d_call: NA
j_call: TRBJ1-3
clone_size: NA
cdr3_nt: TGTGCCTTCACCCTCGGCTCTGGAAACACCATATATTTT
cdr3_aa: CAFTLGSGNTIYF

v_call: TRBV6-5
d_call: TRBD1
j_call: TRBJ1-1
clone_size: NA
cdr3_nt: TGTGCCAGTAGGGACAGATTGAACACTGAAGCTTTCTTT
cdr3_aa: CASRDRLNTEAFF

v_call: TRBV5-6
d_call: TRBD1
j_call: TRBJ1-6
clone_size: NA
cdr3_nt: TGTGCCAGCAGCTTGACAGGGGGCTATAATTCACCCCTCCACTTT
cdr3_aa: CASSLTGGYNSPLHF

v_call: TRBV10-1
d_call: NA
j_call: TRBJ1-6
clone_size: NA
cdr3_nt: TGCGCCAGCAGTGAGCTAAGAAATTCACCCCTCCACTTT
cdr3_aa: CASSELRNSPLHF

v_call: TRBV14
d_call: NA
j_call: TRBJ1-4
clone_size: NA
cdr3_nt: TGTGCCAGCAGCTCCAGGAGGGTTCGGGAAAAACTGTTTTTT
cdr3_aa: CASSSRRVREKLFF

v_call: TRBV2
d_call: NA
j_call: TRBJ1-3
clone_size: NA
cdr3_nt: TGTGCCAGCAGTGAGCAGTACTCTGGAAACACCATATATTTT
cdr3_aa: CASSEQYSGNTIYF

v_call: TRBV3-1/TRBV3-2
d_call: NA
j_call: TRBJ1-1
clone_size: NA
cdr3_nt: TGTGCCAGCAGCCAAGCAGTGAACACTGAAGCTTTCTTT
cdr3_aa: CASSQAVNTEAFF

v_call: TRBV24-1
d_call: NA
j_call: TRBJ2-3
clone_size: NA
cdr3_nt: TGTGCCACCAGTGATTGGACACTTTCTGGCACAGATACGCAGTATTTT
cdr3_aa: CATSDWTLSGTDTQYF

v_call: TRBV6-6
d_call: TRBD1
j_call: TRBJ1-2
clone_size: NA
cdr3_nt: TGTGCCAGCAGCTACGGACAGGGGTCCTATGGCTACACCTTC
cdr3_aa: CASSYGQGSYGYTF

v_call: TRBV7-2
d_call: TRBD2
j_call: TRBJ2-3
clone_size: NA
cdr3_nt: TGTGCCAGCAGCACCCGACTAGCGGGGGGCACAGATACGCAGTATTTT
cdr3_aa: CASSTRLAGGTDTQYF

v_call: TRBV24-1
d_call: NA
j_call: TRBJ2-5
clone_size: NA
cdr3_nt: TGTGCCACCAGTGAGGCCTTGGGGGGAGAGACCCAGTACTTC
cdr3_aa: CATSEALGGETQYF

v_call: TRBV7-8
d_call: NA
j_call: TRBJ2-3
clone_size: NA
cdr3_nt: TGTGCCAGCAGCTTAGCCAGGGTAGATACGCAGTATTTT
cdr3_aa: CASSLARVDTQYF

v_call: TRBV19
d_call: TRBD1
j_call: TRBJ1-3
clone_size: once
cdr3_nt: TGTGCCAGTAGGCGGGACAGGGCTTCTGGAAACACCATATATTTT
cdr3_aa: CASRRDRASGNTIYF

v_call: TRBV14
d_call: NA
j_call: TRBJ1-3
clone_size: NA
cdr3_nt: TGTGCCAGCAGCCCCGCCGGGGGGTTCGACTCTGGAAACACCATATATTTT
cdr3_aa: CASSPAGGFDSGNTIYF

v_call: TRBV5-4
d_call: NA
j_call: TRBJ1-1
clone_size: NA
cdr3_nt: TGTGCCAGCAGCCTGCGGCATATAAACACTGAAGCTTTCTTT
cdr3_aa: CASSLRHINTEAFF

v_call: TRBV19
d_call: NA
j_call: TRBJ2-5
clone_size: NA
cdr3_nt: TGTGCCAGTAGTCCCGCGGGTGCACAAGAGACCCAGTACTTC
cdr3_aa: CASSPAGAQETQYF

v_call: TRBV28
d_call: NA
j_call: TRBJ2-7
clone_size: NA
cdr3_nt: TGTGCCAGCAGTCCGCCTAGTAGCAGCTCCTACGAGCAGTACTTC
cdr3_aa: CASSPPSSSSYEQYF

v_call: TRBV6-5
d_call: NA
j_call: TRBJ1-3
clone_size: NA
cdr3_nt: TGTGCCAGCAGTTCCACCAGGGTCGCTGGAAACACCATATATTTT
cdr3_aa: CASSSTRVAGNTIYF

v_call: TRBV18
d_call: NA
j_call: TRBJ2-1
clone_size: NA
cdr3_nt: TGTGCCAGCTCACCTTCGATCGGCTGGCAGGGGTCCAGCAATGAGCAGTTCTTC
cdr3_aa: CASSPSIGWQGSSNEQFF

v_call: TRBV9
d_call: TRBD1
j_call: TRBJ1-5
clone_size: NA
cdr3_nt: TGTGCCAGCAGCGCGGGACAGTCGGAGAATCAGCCCCAGCATTTT
cdr3_aa: CASSAGQSENQPQHF

v_call: TRBV2
d_call: TRBD2
j_call: TRBJ2-3
clone_size: NA
cdr3_nt: TGTGCCAGCAGGCGGACTAGCGGGGGATACACAGATACGCAGTATTTT
cdr3_aa: CASRRTSGGYTDTQYF

v_call: TRBV28
d_call: NA
j_call: TRBJ2-4
clone_size: NA
cdr3_nt: TGTGCCAGCAGTTTAGGCAGGGGGGCGGCGAACATTCAGTACTTC
cdr3_aa: CASSLGRGAANIQYF

v_call: TRBV11-2
d_call: NA
j_call: TRBJ1-4
clone_size: NA
cdr3_nt: TGTGCCAGCAGCTTAGATACTCGTCATGAAAAACTGTTTTTT
cdr3_aa: CASSLDTRHEKLFF

v_call: TRBV2
d_call: TRBD2
j_call: TRBJ2-1
clone_size: NA
cdr3_nt: TGTGCCAGCAGTGATCACCCCCTACTAGCGGGGGGTGGTGAGCAGTTCTTC
cdr3_aa: CASSDHPLLAGGGEQFF

v_call: TRBV6-5
d_call: NA
j_call: TRBJ1-2
clone_size: NA
cdr3_nt: TGTGCCAGCACCCACACAGCCTATGGCTACACCTTC
cdr3_aa: CASTHTAYGYTF

v_call: TRBV15
d_call: TRBD1
j_call: TRBJ1-2
clone_size: NA
cdr3_nt: TGTGCCACCAGCAGACCCGGGGACAGTTATGGCTACACCTTC
cdr3_aa: CATSRPGDSYGYTF

v_call: TRBV3-1/TRBV3-2
d_call: NA
j_call: TRBJ2-3
clone_size: NA
cdr3_nt: TGTGCCAGCAGCCAACGTATGGCCACGGATACGCAGTATTTT
cdr3_aa: CASSQRMATDTQYF

v_call: TRBV7-9
d_call: TRBD1
j_call: TRBJ1-2
clone_size: NA
cdr3_nt: TGTGCCAGCAGCTTAGGGGCTTACAGGGGACCGAACTATGGCTACACCTTC
cdr3_aa: CASSLGAYRGPNYGYTF

v_call: TRBV5-4
d_call: TRBD1
j_call: TRBJ1-2
clone_size: NA
cdr3_nt: TGTGCCAGCAGCTCACGGGACAGGGTTACTGGCTACACCTTC
cdr3_aa: CASSSRDRVTGYTF

v_call: TRBV4-2
d_call: TRBD1
j_call: TRBJ1-6
clone_size: NA
cdr3_nt: TGTGCCAGCAGCCTGACAGGGGATAATTCACCCCTCCACTTT
cdr3_aa: CASSLTGDNSPLHF

v_call: TRBV27
d_call: TRBD1
j_call: TRBJ1-4
clone_size: few
cdr3_nt: TGTGCCACTAGGGACAGGGGGTCTGAAAAACTGTTTTTT
cdr3_aa: CATRDRGSEKLFF

v_call: TRBV28
d_call: TRBD1
j_call: TRBJ1-1
clone_size: few
cdr3_nt: TGTGCCAGCAGTTCCCCGGACAGGATGAACACTGAAGCTTTCTTT
cdr3_aa: CASSSPDRMNTEAFF

v_call: TRBV11-3
d_call: NA
j_call: TRBJ2-1
clone_size: once
cdr3_nt: TGTGCCAGCAGCCCACTGGGGGGGCCTATGAATGAGCAGTTCTTC
cdr3_aa: CASSPLGGPMNEQFF

v_call: TRBV6-5
d_call: NA
j_call: TRBJ2-7
clone_size: few
cdr3_nt: TGTGCCAGCAGGACTGCGGGAAGCTACGAGCAGTACTTC
cdr3_aa: CASRTAGSYEQYF